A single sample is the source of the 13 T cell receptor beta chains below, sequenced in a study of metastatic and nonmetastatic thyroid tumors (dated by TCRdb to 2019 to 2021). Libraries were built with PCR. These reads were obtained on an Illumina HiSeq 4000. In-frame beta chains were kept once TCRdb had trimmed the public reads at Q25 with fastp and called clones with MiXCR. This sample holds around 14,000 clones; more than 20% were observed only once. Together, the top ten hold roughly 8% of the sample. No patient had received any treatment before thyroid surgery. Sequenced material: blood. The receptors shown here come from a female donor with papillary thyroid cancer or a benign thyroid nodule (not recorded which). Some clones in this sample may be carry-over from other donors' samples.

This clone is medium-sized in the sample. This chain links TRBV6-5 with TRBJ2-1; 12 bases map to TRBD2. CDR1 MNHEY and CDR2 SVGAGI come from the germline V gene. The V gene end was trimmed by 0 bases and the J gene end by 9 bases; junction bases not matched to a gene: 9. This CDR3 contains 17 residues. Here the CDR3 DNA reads TGTGCCAGCAGTTACTCGGGTCCTAGCGGGGGGGGTGGTGAGCAGTTCTTC. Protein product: CASSYSGPSGGGGEQFF.

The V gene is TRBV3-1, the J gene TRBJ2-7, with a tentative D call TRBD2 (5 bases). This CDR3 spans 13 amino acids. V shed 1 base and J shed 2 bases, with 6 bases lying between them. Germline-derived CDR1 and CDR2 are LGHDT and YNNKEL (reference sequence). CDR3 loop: CASSQVGAYEQYF. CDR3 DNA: TGTGCCAGCAGCCAAGTGGGAGCCTACGAGCAGTACTTC.

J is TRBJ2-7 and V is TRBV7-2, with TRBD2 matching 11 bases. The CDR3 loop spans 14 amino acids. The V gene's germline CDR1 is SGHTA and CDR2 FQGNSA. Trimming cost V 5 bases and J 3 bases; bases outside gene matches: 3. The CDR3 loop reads CASSLLAGVYEQYF. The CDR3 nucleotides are TGTGCCAGCAGCCTACTAGCGGGAGTCTACGAGCAGTACTTC. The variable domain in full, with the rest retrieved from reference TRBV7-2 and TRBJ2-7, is GAGVSQSPSNKVTEKGKDVELRCDPISGHTALYWYRQSLGQGLEFLIYFQGNSAPDKSGLPSDRFSAERTGGSVSTLTIQRTQQEDSAVYLCASSLLAGVYEQYFGPGTRLTVT.

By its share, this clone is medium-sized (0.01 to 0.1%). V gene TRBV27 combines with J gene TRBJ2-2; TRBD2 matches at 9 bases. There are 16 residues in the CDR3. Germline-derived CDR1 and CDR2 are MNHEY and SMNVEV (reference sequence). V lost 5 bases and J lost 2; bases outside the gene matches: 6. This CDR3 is CASSPLTSGNTGELFF. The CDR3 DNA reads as TGTGCCAGCAGTCCCCTGACTAGCGGCAACACCGGGGAGCTGTTTTTT.

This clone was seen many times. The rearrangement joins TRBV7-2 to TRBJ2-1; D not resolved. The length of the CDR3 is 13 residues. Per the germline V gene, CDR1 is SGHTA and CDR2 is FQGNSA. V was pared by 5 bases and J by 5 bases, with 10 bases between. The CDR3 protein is CASSKYLNNEQFF. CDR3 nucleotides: TGTGCCAGCAGCAAATACCTAAACAATGAGCAGTTCTTC.

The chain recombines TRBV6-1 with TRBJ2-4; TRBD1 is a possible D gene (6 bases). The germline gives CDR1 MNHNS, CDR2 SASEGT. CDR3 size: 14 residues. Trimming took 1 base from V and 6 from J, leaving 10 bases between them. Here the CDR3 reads CASSEVTGPNIQYF. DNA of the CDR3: TGTGCCAGCAGTGAAGTTACAGGGCCAAACATTCAGTACTTC.

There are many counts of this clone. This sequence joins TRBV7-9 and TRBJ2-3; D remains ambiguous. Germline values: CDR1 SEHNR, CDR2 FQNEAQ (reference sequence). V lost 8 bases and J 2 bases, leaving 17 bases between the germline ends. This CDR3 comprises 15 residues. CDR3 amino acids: CASVSSIGFTDTQYF. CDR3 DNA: TGTGCCAGCGTTTCATCGATCGGGTTCACAGATACGCAGTATTTT.

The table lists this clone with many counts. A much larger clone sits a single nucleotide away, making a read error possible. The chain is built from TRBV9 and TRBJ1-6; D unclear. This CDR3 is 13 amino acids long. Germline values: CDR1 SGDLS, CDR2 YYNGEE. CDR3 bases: TGTGTCAGCAGCGTTGGAGGGAACTCACCCCTCCACTTT. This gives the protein CVSSVGGNSPLHF.

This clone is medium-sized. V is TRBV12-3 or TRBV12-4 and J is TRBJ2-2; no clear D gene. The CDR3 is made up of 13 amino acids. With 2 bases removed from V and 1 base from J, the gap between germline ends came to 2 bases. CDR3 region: CASSLLNTGELFF. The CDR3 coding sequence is TGTGCCAGCAGTTTACTGAACACCGGGGAGCTGTTTTTT.

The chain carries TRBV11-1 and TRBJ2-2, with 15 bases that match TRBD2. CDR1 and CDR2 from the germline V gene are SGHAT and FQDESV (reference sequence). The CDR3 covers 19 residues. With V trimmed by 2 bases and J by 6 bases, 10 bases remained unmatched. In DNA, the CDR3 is TGTGCCAGCAGCTTAATCGGACTAGCGGGAGGGCCGAGGGCCGGGGAGCTGTTTTTT. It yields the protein CASSLIGLAGGPRAGELFF.

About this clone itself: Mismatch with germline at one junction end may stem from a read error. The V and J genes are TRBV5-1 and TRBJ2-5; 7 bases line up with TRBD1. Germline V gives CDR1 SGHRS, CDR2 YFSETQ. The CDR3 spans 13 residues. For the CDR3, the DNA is TGCGCCAACAGCTCAGACAGGGTTGATACCCAGTACTTC. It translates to CANSSDRVDTQYF. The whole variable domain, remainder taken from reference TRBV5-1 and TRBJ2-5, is KAGVTQTPRYLIKTRGQQVTLSCSPISGHRSVSWYQQTPGQGLQFLFEYFSETQRNKGNFPGRFSGRQFSNSRSEMNVSTLELGDSALYLCANSSDRVDTQYFGPGTRLLVL.

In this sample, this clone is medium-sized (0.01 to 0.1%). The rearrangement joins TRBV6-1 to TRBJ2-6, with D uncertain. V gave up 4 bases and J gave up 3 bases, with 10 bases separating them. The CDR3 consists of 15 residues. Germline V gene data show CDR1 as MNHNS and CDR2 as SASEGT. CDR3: CASSGSPSGANVLTF. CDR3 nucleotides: TGTGCCAGCAGTGGTAGTCCTAGTGGGGCCAACGTCCTGACTTTC.

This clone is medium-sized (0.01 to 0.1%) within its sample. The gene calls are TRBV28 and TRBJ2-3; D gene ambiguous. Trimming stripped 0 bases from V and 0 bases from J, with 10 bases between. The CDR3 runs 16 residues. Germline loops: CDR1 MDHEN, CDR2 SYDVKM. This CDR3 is CASSLWGGTSTDTQYF. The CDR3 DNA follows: TGTGCCAGCAGTTTATGGGGCGGCACTAGCACAGATACGCAGTATTTT.